This is a list of T cell receptor beta chains from one sample in a study of cytomegalovirus exposure and HLA in healthy donors. Profiling relied on immunoSEQ multiplex PCR, and the TCRdb table lists in-frame clones only, not all of them. This table holds approximately 150,000 clones, 60% to 85% found once. The sample taken for sequencing was PBMCs. The source is a middle-aged man in good health and CMV-seronegative. CDR3s include the opening cysteine and the closing phenylalanine or tryptophan. D genes are given only for firm matches. Not all rows give a size; the values are once, few, many and, for expanded clones, a class.

J gene: TRBJ1-1
clone size: .
D gene: .
V gene: TRBV19
CDR3 protein: CASSIDGRGTEAFF
CDR3 DNA: TGTGCCAGTAGTATAGACGGGAGGGGCACTGAAGCTTTCTTT

J gene: TRBJ1-5
clone size: .
D gene: TRBD1
V gene: TRBV7-2
CDR3 protein: CASSKDRGVQPQHF
CDR3 DNA: TGTGCCAGCAGCAAGGACAGGGGTGTCCAGCCCCAGCATTTT

J gene: TRBJ1-3
clone size: .
D gene: TRBD1
V gene: TRBV7-3
CDR3 protein: CASSLTTGVGNTIYF
CDR3 DNA: TGTGCCAGCAGCTTAACCACAGGGGTTGGAAACACCATATATTTT

J gene: TRBJ2-7
clone size: .
D gene: TRBD2
V gene: TRBV27
CDR3 protein: CASRQGLAGGNYEQYF
CDR3 DNA: TGTGCCAGCAGACAAGGACTAGCGGGAGGCAACTACGAGCAGTACTTC

J gene: TRBJ2-5
clone size: .
D gene: .
V gene: TRBV20-1
CDR3 protein: CSASQETQYF
CDR3 DNA: TGCAGTGCTTCGCAAGAGACCCAGTACTTC

J gene: TRBJ2-3
clone size: once
D gene: TRBD2
V gene: TRBV27
CDR3 protein: CASTPSGRAGYTQYF
CDR3 DNA: TGTGCCAGCACGCCTAGCGGGAGGGCTGGATATACGCAGTATTTT

J gene: TRBJ2-7
clone size: .
D gene: .
V gene: TRBV2
CDR3 protein: CASHSGRGEYEQYF
CDR3 DNA: TGTGCCAGCCATTCGGGCAGGGGCGAGTACGAGCAGTACTTC

J gene: TRBJ2-7
clone size: .
D gene: .
V gene: TRBV6-6
CDR3 protein: CASSLGQYEQYF
CDR3 DNA: TGTGCCAGCAGTTTGGGGCAATACGAGCAGTACTTC

J gene: TRBJ2-5
clone size: .
D gene: TRBD2
V gene: TRBV7-9
CDR3 protein: CSSSSTSGGAQETQYF
CDR3 DNA: TGTTCCAGCAGCTCAACTAGCGGGGGGGCCCAAGAGACCCAGTACTTC

J gene: TRBJ2-3
clone size: .
D gene: .
V gene: TRBV11-3
CDR3 protein: CASSPTGTRSTDTQYF
CDR3 DNA: TGTGCCAGCAGCCCGACAGGGACTCGAAGCACAGATACGCAGTATTTT

J gene: TRBJ1-4
clone size: once
D gene: TRBD1
V gene: TRBV27
CDR3 protein: CASSHLGTGGARTEKLFF
CDR3 DNA: TGTGCCAGCAGTCACCTGGGGACAGGGGGCGCCCGTACTGAAAAACTGTTTTTT

J gene: TRBJ2-1
clone size: .
D gene: TRBD2
V gene: TRBV9
CDR3 protein: CASSVVVSGFPSYNEQFF
CDR3 DNA: TGTGCCAGCAGCGTAGTAGTTAGCGGGTTCCCGTCCTACAATGAGCAGTTCTTC

J gene: TRBJ2-7
clone size: .
D gene: .
V gene: TRBV21-1
CDR3 protein: CARGTIRGQRSYEQYF
CDR3 DNA: TGTGCCAGGGGGACAATTCGCGGACAGCGCTCCTACGAGCAGTACTTC

J gene: TRBJ2-7
clone size: .
D gene: TRBD1
V gene: TRBV5-6
CDR3 protein: CASSLAPDRVYEQYF
CDR3 DNA: TGTGCCAGCAGCTTGGCCCCGGACAGGGTCTACGAGCAGTACTTC

J gene: TRBJ1-6
clone size: .
D gene: TRBD1
V gene: TRBV2
CDR3 protein: CASRGPGQGPQGRNSPLHF
CDR3 DNA: TGTGCCAGCAGGGGACCGGGACAGGGACCCCAGGGGAGGAATTCACCCCTCCACTTT

J gene: TRBJ2-3
clone size: few
D gene: TRBD1
V gene: TRBV5-4
CDR3 protein: CASSSGGAPEADTQYF
CDR3 DNA: TGTGCCAGCAGCTCAGGGGGCGCCCCCGAGGCAGATACGCAGTATTTT

J gene: TRBJ2-5
clone size: .
D gene: TRBD2
V gene: TRBV23-1
CDR3 protein: CASSQSTSGKNNETQYF
CDR3 DNA: TGCGCCAGCAGTCAGTCCACTAGCGGGAAGAATAACGAGACCCAGTACTTC

J gene: TRBJ1-6
clone size: .
D gene: TRBD1
V gene: TRBV5-1
CDR3 protein: CASSLLAGGGSYNSPLHF
CDR3 DNA: TGCGCCAGCAGCTTGCTCGCAGGGGGCGGCTCCTATAATTCACCCCTCCACTTT

J gene: TRBJ1-2
clone size: once
D gene: .
V gene: TRBV27
CDR3 protein: CASRTRDNYGYTF
CDR3 DNA: TGTGCCAGCAGGACCAGGGATAACTATGGCTACACCTTC

J gene: TRBJ1-2
clone size: .
D gene: .
V gene: TRBV27
CDR3 protein: CASSFWGGNGYTF
CDR3 DNA: TGTGCCAGCAGTTTCTGGGGAGGTAATGGCTACACCTTC

J gene: TRBJ2-5
clone size: few
D gene: .
V gene: TRBV6-6
CDR3 protein: CASSYSGTQETQYF
CDR3 DNA: TGTGCCAGCAGTTACTCCGGGACACAAGAGACCCAGTACTTC

J gene: TRBJ1-2
clone size: .
D gene: .
V gene: TRBV6-1
CDR3 protein: CASSTANYGYTF
CDR3 DNA: TGTGCCAGCAGTACAGCTAACTATGGCTACACCTTC

J gene: TRBJ1-2
clone size: once
D gene: TRBD1
V gene: TRBV15
CDR3 protein: CATSRDQATGVKDYGYTF
CDR3 DNA: TGTGCCACCAGCAGAGATCAGGCAACAGGGGTCAAGGACTATGGCTACACCTTC

J gene: TRBJ2-7
clone size: .
D gene: TRBD1
V gene: TRBV6-1
CDR3 protein: CAAGQAGRAYEQYF
CDR3 DNA: TGCGCCGCGGGACAGGCGGGTAGAGCCTACGAGCAGTACTTC

J gene: TRBJ1-1
clone size: .
D gene: .
V gene: TRBV6-6
CDR3 protein: CASSPPAGLNTEAFF
CDR3 DNA: TGTGCCAGCAGCCCCCCGGCAGGTTTGAACACTGAAGCTTTCTTT

J gene: TRBJ2-3
clone size: once
D gene: TRBD2
V gene: TRBV7-2
CDR3 protein: CASSPVTSAGGWSGDTQYF
CDR3 DNA: TGTGCCAGCAGCCCCGTTACTTCAGCGGGGGGGTGGTCTGGGGATACGCAGTATTTT

J gene: TRBJ2-3
clone size: .
D gene: TRBD2
V gene: TRBV2
CDR3 protein: CASMWSGGPTSTDTQYF
CDR3 DNA: TGTGCCAGCATGTGGTCGGGGGGGCCTACTAGCACAGATACGCAGTATTTT

J gene: TRBJ2-7
clone size: .
D gene: TRBD2
V gene: TRBV6-1
CDR3 protein: CASSSLAGGTYEQYF
CDR3 DNA: TGTGCCAGCAGCTCTTTAGCGGGAGGAACCTACGAGCAGTACTTC

J gene: TRBJ1-5
clone size: .
D gene: TRBD1
V gene: TRBV28
CDR3 protein: CASSYKRDRSNQPQHF
CDR3 DNA: TGTGCCAGCAGCTATAAGCGGGACAGGAGCAATCAGCCCCAGCATTTT

J gene: TRBJ2-5
clone size: few
D gene: .
V gene: TRBV7-2
CDR3 protein: CASSLYRTSQETQYF
CDR3 DNA: TGTGCCAGCAGCTTATACAGAACTAGCCAAGAGACCCAGTACTTC

J gene: TRBJ1-1
clone size: .
D gene: TRBD1
V gene: TRBV4-1
CDR3 protein: CASSQVPGQGSMNTEAFF
CDR3 DNA: TGCGCCAGCAGCCAAGTTCCGGGACAGGGGAGCATGAACACTGAAGCTTTCTTT

J gene: TRBJ2-2
clone size: .
D gene: .
V gene: TRBV6-5
CDR3 protein: CASSYPGTPNTGELFF
CDR3 DNA: TGTGCCAGCAGTTACCCAGGGACACCGAACACCGGGGAGCTGTTTTTT

J gene: TRBJ1-5
clone size: .
D gene: .
V gene: TRBV6-6
CDR3 protein: CASSLLQGPHNQPQHF
CDR3 DNA: TGTGCCAGCAGTCTCCTCCAGGGGCCTCACAATCAGCCCCAGCATTTT

J gene: TRBJ2-7
clone size: .
D gene: TRBD1
V gene: TRBV15
CDR3 protein: CATSRGRDSYEQYF
CDR3 DNA: TGTGCCACCAGCAGAGGCAGGGACAGTTACGAGCAGTACTTC

J gene: TRBJ2-7
clone size: .
D gene: TRBD1
V gene: TRBV18
CDR3 protein: CASSPDRGRGYEQYF
CDR3 DNA: TGTGCCAGCTCACCAGACAGGGGCCGGGGGTACGAGCAGTACTTC

J gene: TRBJ2-7
clone size: once
D gene: TRBD1
V gene: TRBV28
CDR3 protein: CASSSTGYLQYF
CDR3 DNA: TGTGCCAGCAGTTCGACAGGGTATTTACAGTACTTC

J gene: TRBJ2-3
clone size: few
D gene: TRBD2
V gene: TRBV5-1
CDR3 protein: CASSQGLAGADTQYF
CDR3 DNA: TGCGCCAGCAGTCAAGGACTAGCGGGGGCAGATACGCAGTATTTT

J gene: TRBJ1-2
clone size: .
D gene: .
V gene: TRBV30
CDR3 protein: CAWSRGANYGYTF
CDR3 DNA: TGTGCCTGGAGTCGCGGGGCAAACTATGGCTACACCTTC

J gene: TRBJ2-1
clone size: .
D gene: TRBD2
V gene: TRBV27
CDR3 protein: CASSTSGSHNEQFF
CDR3 DNA: TGTGCCAGCAGTACGAGCGGGAGCCACAATGAGCAGTTCTTC

J gene: TRBJ1-1
clone size: .
D gene: TRBD1
V gene: TRBV6-5
CDR3 protein: CASSYTTGGRNTEAFF
CDR3 DNA: TGTGCCAGCAGTTACACTACAGGGGGCAGGAACACTGAAGCTTTCTTT

J gene: TRBJ1-5
clone size: .
D gene: .
V gene: TRBV27
CDR3 protein: CASAQRESSQPQHF
CDR3 DNA: TGTGCCAGCGCGCAGAGGGAGTCCTCTCAGCCCCAGCATTTT

J gene: TRBJ2-2
clone size: .
D gene: .
V gene: TRBV4-2
CDR3 protein: CASSQPRTLANTGELFF
CDR3 DNA: TGTGCCAGCAGCCAACCTAGGACACTTGCGAACACCGGGGAGCTGTTTTTT

J gene: TRBJ1-3
clone size: few
D gene: .
V gene: TRBV29-1
CDR3 protein: CSVEGRDTIYF
CDR3 DNA: TGCAGCGTTGAAGGGCGGGACACCATATATTTT

J gene: TRBJ2-1
clone size: few
D gene: TRBD2
V gene: TRBV4-3
CDR3 protein: CASSPNILAGAIYNEQFF
CDR3 DNA: TGCGCCAGCAGCCCAAACATCCTAGCGGGGGCCATATACAATGAGCAGTTCTTC

J gene: TRBJ1-5
clone size: once
D gene: TRBD1
V gene: TRBV28
CDR3 protein: CASSLRGGGQGGNQPQHF
CDR3 DNA: TGTGCCAGCAGTTTGAGGGGAGGAGGACAGGGAGGTAATCAGCCCCAGCATTTT

J gene: TRBJ2-7
clone size: .
D gene: TRBD1
V gene: TRBV28
CDR3 protein: CASSPGQGPYEQYF
CDR3 DNA: TGTGCCAGCAGTCCCGGACAGGGCCCCTACGAGCAGTACTTC

J gene: TRBJ1-5
clone size: .
D gene: .
V gene: TRBV16
CDR3 protein: CASSAGGGVRQPQHF
CDR3 DNA: TGTGCCAGCAGCGCTGGCGGAGGTGTACGACAGCCCCAGCATTTT

J gene: TRBJ2-1
clone size: .
D gene: .
V gene: TRBV29-1
CDR3 protein: CSVGRVYNEQFF
CDR3 DNA: TGCAGCGTTGGGCGGGTATACAATGAGCAGTTCTTC

J gene: TRBJ1-3
clone size: .
D gene: .
V gene: TRBV5-1
CDR3 protein: CASSSGRGGAGNTIYF
CDR3 DNA: TGCGCCAGCAGCTCCGGCCGGGGGGGGGCTGGAAACACCATATATTTT

J gene: TRBJ2-1
clone size: few
D gene: .
V gene: TRBV6-5
CDR3 protein: CASSPLGHNEQFF
CDR3 DNA: TGTGCCAGCAGCCCACTAGGTCACAATGAGCAGTTCTTC

J gene: TRBJ2-1
clone size: .
D gene: .
V gene: TRBV13
CDR3 protein: CASSLEWSNEQFF
CDR3 DNA: TGTGCCAGCAGCTTAGAATGGAGTAACGAGCAGTTCTTC